Here is one T cell receptor (beta chain) with its context. Its specificity is unknown. The CDR3 consists of 12 residues. Unmatched junction bases numbered 5, after V lost 6 bases and J lost 9 bases. Treatment described: roughly nine-day PBMC culture with coronavirus spike peptide pools or control peptides (ViraFEST assay). PBMCs, plated at fewer than 2.5 million per well, were grown in the presence of around 10 IU/ml IL-2 and 9 to 10 ug/ml peptide pools. The data belong to a study of vaccination and CD4 T cells after COVID-19. An Oncomine TCR Beta short-read assay was used to sequence the DNA from cultured CD4+ T cells. TCRdb reprocessed the PCR reads via MiXCR and lists one record per CDR3 protein. The sample comprises 20,000 to 25,000 distinct CDR3 sequences, about 51% of which are singletons, and under 7% rests with the top ten.

Sample: CD4+ T cells from blood, cultured in vitro. The chain couples TRBV12-3 or TRBV12-4 to TRBJ1-5, with 7 bases identical to TRBD1. The TCR comes from a human donor who had recovered from COVID-19. The CDR3 sequence: CASSQRQGPQHF. CDR3 DNA sequence: TGTGCCAGCAGCCAGAGACAGGGGCCCCAGCATTTT.